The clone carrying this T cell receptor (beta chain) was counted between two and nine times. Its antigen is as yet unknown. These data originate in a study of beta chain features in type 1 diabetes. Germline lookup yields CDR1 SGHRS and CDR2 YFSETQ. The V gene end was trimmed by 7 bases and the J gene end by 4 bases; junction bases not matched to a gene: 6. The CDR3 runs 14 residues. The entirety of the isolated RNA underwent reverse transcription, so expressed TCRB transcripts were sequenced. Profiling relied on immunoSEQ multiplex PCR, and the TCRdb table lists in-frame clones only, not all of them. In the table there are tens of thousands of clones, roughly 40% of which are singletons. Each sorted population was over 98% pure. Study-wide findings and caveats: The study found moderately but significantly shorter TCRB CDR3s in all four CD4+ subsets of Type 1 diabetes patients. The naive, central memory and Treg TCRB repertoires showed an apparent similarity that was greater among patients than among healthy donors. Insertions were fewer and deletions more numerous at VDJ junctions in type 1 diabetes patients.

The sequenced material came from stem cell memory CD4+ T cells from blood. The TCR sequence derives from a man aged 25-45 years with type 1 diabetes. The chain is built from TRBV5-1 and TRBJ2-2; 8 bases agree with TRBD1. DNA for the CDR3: TGCGCCAGCGACGAACAGGGGGGCACCGGGGAGCTGTTTTTT. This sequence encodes CASDEQGGTGELFF.